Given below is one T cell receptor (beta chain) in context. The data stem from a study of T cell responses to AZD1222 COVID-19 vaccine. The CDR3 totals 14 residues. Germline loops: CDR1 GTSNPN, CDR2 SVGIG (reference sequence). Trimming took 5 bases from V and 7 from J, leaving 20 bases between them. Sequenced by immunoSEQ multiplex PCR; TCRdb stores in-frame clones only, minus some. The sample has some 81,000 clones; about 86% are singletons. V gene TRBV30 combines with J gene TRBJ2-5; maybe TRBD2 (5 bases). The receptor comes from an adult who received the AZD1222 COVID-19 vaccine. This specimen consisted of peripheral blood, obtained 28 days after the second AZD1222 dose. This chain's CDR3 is CAWVPGVGRGTQYF. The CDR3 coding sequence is TGTGCCTGGGTCCCTGGGGTGGGCCGGGGGACCCAGTACTTC.